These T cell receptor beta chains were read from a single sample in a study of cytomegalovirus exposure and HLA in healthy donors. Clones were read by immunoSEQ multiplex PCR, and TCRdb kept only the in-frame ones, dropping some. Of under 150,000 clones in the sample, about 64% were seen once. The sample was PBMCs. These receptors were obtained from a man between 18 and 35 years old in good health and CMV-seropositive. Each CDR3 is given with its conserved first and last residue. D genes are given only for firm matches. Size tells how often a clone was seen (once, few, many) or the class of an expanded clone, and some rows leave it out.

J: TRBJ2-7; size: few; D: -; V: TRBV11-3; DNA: TGTGCCAGCAGCTTAGATGAGTGGCAGGGAAGCTCCTACGAGCAGTACTTC; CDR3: CASSLDEWQGSSYEQYF
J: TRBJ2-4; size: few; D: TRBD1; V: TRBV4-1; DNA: TGCGCCAGCAGCCAAGGAAGAGGGGGCGAGAGGGCCAAAAACATTCAGTACTTC; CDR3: CASSQGRGGERAKNIQYF
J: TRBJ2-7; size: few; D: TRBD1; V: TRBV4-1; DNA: TGCGCCAGCAGCCAAGGGGTCGTGGGACAGTCCTACGAGCAGTACTTC; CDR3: CASSQGVVGQSYEQYF
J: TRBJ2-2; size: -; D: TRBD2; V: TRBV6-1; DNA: TGTGCCAGCAGTGGGTCGACTAGCGGGGGTTACACCGGGGAGCTGTTTTTT; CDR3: CASSGSTSGGYTGELFF
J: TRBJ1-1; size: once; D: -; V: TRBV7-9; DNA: TGTGCCAGCTCACCAGGGGCGCGAGAAGCTTTCTTT; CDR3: CASSPGAREAFF
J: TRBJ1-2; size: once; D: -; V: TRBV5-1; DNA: TGCGCCAGCAGCTTTGGGGGCGTGTATGGCTACACCTTC; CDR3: CASSFGGVYGYTF
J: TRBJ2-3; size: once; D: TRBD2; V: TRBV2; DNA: TGTGCCAGCAGCCGCGGGGGGAGCACAGATACGCAGTATTTT; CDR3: CASSRGGSTDTQYF
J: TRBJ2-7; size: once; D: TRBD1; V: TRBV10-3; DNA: TGTGCCATCAGTAGGGACAGCACCTACGAGCAGTACTTC; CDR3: CAISRDSTYEQYF
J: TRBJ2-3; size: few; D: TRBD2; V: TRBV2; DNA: TGTGCCAGCAGTGAAATCGGACTAGCGGGTAGCACAGATACGCAGTATTTT; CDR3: CASSEIGLAGSTDTQYF
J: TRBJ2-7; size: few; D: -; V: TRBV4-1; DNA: TGCGCCAGCAGCCAAGAGGCCAGCTCCTACGAGCAGTACTTC; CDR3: CASSQEASSYEQYF
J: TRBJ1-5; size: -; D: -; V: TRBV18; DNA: TGTGCCAGCTCACCACCCAGGGGACAGCCCCAGCATTTT; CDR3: CASSPPRGQPQHF
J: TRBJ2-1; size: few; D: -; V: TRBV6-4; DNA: TGTGCCAGCAGTGACTCCGAGAACAATGAGCAGTTCTTC; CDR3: CASSDSENNEQFF
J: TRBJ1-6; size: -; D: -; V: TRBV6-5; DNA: TGTGCCAGCACCCGCGGGGGGCTGAATTCACCCCTCCACTTT; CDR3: CASTRGGLNSPLHF
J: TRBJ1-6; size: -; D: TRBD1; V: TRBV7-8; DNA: TGTGCCAGCAGCTTAGCGGCCGGGACAGGGGTTTCACCCCTCCACTTT; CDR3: CASSLAAGTGVSPLHF